A selection of T cell receptor beta chains follows, all from one sample in a study of patients and donors after allogeneic stem cell transplantation. Via MiXCR, TCRdb re-called the RT-PCR reads, giving one row per CDR3 protein. The profile shows about a million distinct CDR3 sequences, under 20% of them singletons. Sequencing was done on a sample of blood, either unsorted or a sorted T cell fraction (not recorded which). These receptors all come from a human donor who was either an allogeneic HSCT recipient or a stem cell or donor lymphocyte infusion donor (not recorded which). It is not recorded whose cells these are; they may come from a transplant donor. CDR3s include the opening cysteine and the closing phenylalanine or tryptophan. Fields, in order: D gene, CDR3 length, J gene, V gene, CDR3 protein. The D gene is left open where the match is weak.

TRBD2 15 TRBJ2-3 TRBV5-1 CASSNAGVSTDTQYF
NA 13 TRBJ2-5 TRBV5-1 CASSLLQGETQYF
TRBD1 15 TRBJ2-3 TRBV28 CASSLRDRGADTQYF
TRBD1 18 TRBJ1-3 TRBV11-2 CASSLQWTGRTSGNTIYF
NA 13 TRBJ1-1 TRBV20-1 CSAPATGGTEAFF
NA 15 TRBJ2-7 TRBV6-5 CASSYSGSLSYEQYF
TRBD1 15 TRBJ2-5 TRBV3-1 CASSQGTGREKTQYF
TRBD2 20 TRBJ2-4 TRBV11-2 CASSLEAGLAGGRAKNIQYF
TRBD1 15 TRBJ2-1 TRBV5-1 CASSLKGQEDPWQFF
TRBD2 16 TRBJ2-2 TRBV12-3/TRBV12-4 CASRGLAVLNTGELFF
TRBD1 19 TRBJ2-4 TRBV11-2 CASSSRPPGQASAKNIQYF
TRBD1 15 TRBJ1-2 TRBV20-1 CSARDRPGTGVGYTF
NA 13 TRBJ2-5 TRBV6-1 CATNRLGGGSQYF
NA 12 TRBJ2-3 TRBV2 CASLSMGDTQYF
TRBD2 14 TRBJ2-1 TRBV2 CASTNTGGGNEQFF
TRBD1 17 TRBJ2-2 TRBV2 CASSEAGTGVNTGELFF
TRBD2 14 TRBJ2-7 TRBV10-3 CAISSSGGAYEQYF
TRBD1 17 TRBJ2-4 TRBV20-1 CSARGEGALLAKNIQYF
TRBD2 17 TRBJ2-7 TRBV3-1 CASSPRPRLAGRYEQYF
NA 13 TRBJ1-1 TRBV5-1 CASSSGAQGEAFF
NA 15 TRBJ1-2 TRBV6-2/TRBV6-3 CASSYSGRTDYGYTF
TRBD1 14 TRBJ2-7 TRBV6-5 CASSYATDRGEQYF
NA 15 TRBJ1-5 TRBV4-1 CASSQDSGDNQPQHF